This entry lists 11 T cell receptor beta chains sequenced from one sample in a study of regulatory T cells in long-lasting Graves disease. In building TCR beta libraries, iRepertoire HTBI primers were used together with Arm-PCR of CDR3 regions. TCRdb reanalysed the multiplex PCR reads using MiXCR and keeps one entry per CDR3 protein. The data show over 200,000 distinct CDR3 sequences, approximately 20% seen once. This sample's time point: newly diagnosed GD, antithyroid drugs for less than 3 months. PBMC-derived RNA was used for the TCR library. The input for sequencing was peripheral blood mononuclear cells (PBMCs), taken at new diagnosis, from a patient treated with antithyroid drugs. These receptors were collected from a female donor with Graves disease.

In this sample, this clonotype turned up many times. The chain combines TRBV19 with TRBJ2-1; 10 bases are a match to TRBD2. The CDR3 spans 16 residues. V gave up 5 bases and J gave up 7 bases; unmatched junction bases: 11. Germline assignment: CDR1 LNHDA and CDR2 SQIVND (reference sequence). The DNA for the CDR3 is TGTGCCAGTAGTCCCTTCTACAGCGGGAGGGGTAATGAGCAGTTCTTC. Its protein product is CASSPFYSGRGNEQFF.

Many counts were recorded for this clonotype. This chain joins TRBV25-1 and TRBJ2-3; the D is unclear. Germline CDR1 MGHDK, CDR2 SYGVNS. The CDR3 has 15 residues. Trimming pared 3 bases from V and 0 bases from J, leaving 10 bases between. The chain's CDR3 is CASSDAVFSTDTQYF. The CDR3 DNA is TGTGCCAGCAGTGATGCGGTATTTAGCACAGATACGCAGTATTTT.

This clonotype showed up many times. This chain joins TRBV19 and TRBJ1-1, with a possible D match to TRBD1 (5 bases). Germline-derived CDR1 and CDR2 are LNHDA and SQIVND (reference sequence). The CDR3 spans 14 residues. Between the trimmed V and J ends, which lost 5 bases and 0 bases, there was a span of 10 bases. Written as DNA, the CDR3 is TGTGCCAGTAGTTCCCGGGACGTGAACACTGAAGCTTTCTTT. Protein: CASSSRDVNTEAFF.

This clonotype appeared many times. V gene TRBV20-1 combines with J gene TRBJ1-2; D is unresolved. Trimming left V 0 bases short and J 5 bases short, with 19 bases between. The CDR3 length is 16 residues. CDR1 and CDR2 from the germline V gene are DFQATT and SNEGSKA (reference sequence). The CDR3 DNA reads as TGCAGTGCTAGAGAGCTCTCCGGGTCTAGCGGTTATGGCTACACCTTC. Protein sequence: CSARELSGSSGYGYTF.

The table lists this clonotype with a few counts. This sequence may be a read error, since a much larger clone differs from it by one base. The chain recombines TRBV2 with TRBJ2-7, with 7 bases that match TRBD1. The CDR3 is 12 amino acids. Per the germline V gene, CDR1 is SNHLY and CDR2 is FYNNEI. The CDR3 DNA follows: TGTGCCTTGGGACAGATATCCTACAAGCAGTACTTC. Its protein is CALGQISYKQYF. Combining the CDR3 with reference TRBV2 and TRBJ2-7 gives the whole variable domain EPEVTQTPSHQVTQMGQEVILRCVPISNHLYFYWYRQILGQKVEFLVSFYNNEISEKSEIFDDQFSVERPDGSNFTLKIRSTKLEDSAMYFCALGQISYKQYFGPGTRLTVT.

This clonotype was counted ten times or more. The V gene is TRBV28, the J gene TRBJ2-1; possible D gene TRBD2, 5 bases. The V and J ends lost 3 bases and 6 bases respectively, with 6 bases between them. Germline lookup yields CDR1 MDHEN and CDR2 SYDVKM. This CDR3 is 12 amino acids long. The CDR3 sequence: CASSFRGNEQFF. CDR3 in DNA: TGTGCCAGCAGTTTTCGGGGCAATGAGCAGTTCTTC.

In this sample, this clonotype turned up many times. V and J are TRBV5-4 and TRBJ2-5; 7 bases match TRBD2. V lost 0 bases and J lost 5; bases outside the gene matches: 4. The CDR3 loop spans 14 amino acids. Germline loops: CDR1 SGHNT, CDR2 YYREEE (reference sequence). The CDR3 DNA reads TGTGCCAGCAGCTTGGGGACTAGAGAGGAGACCCAGTACTTC. Amino acids: CASSLGTREETQYF.

This clonotype was recorded many times. The chain has TRBV18 and TRBJ2-2, with 8 bases that match TRBD1. The CDR3 has 16 residues. Losses at the gene ends were 6 bases for V and 4 bases for J; bases not matched to a gene: 10. Per germline, CDR1 KGHSH and CDR2 LQKENI. The CDR3 loop is CASSPGTGLGTGELFF. Here the CDR3 DNA reads TGTGCCAGCTCGCCAGGGACAGGCCTGGGCACCGGGGAGCTGTTTTTT.

The chain is built from TRBV27 and TRBJ2-6; TRBD1 matches 9 bases. The V gene end was trimmed by 3 bases and the J gene end by 4 bases; junction bases not matched to a gene: 7. The CDR3 covers 17 residues. Germline CDR1 and CDR2: MNHEY and SMNVEV (reference sequence). The CDR3 DNA sequence: TGTGCCAGCAGTTTTCCCGGGACAGGGTGGGGGGCCAACGTCCTGACTTTC. Translating it yields CASSFPGTGWGANVLTF.

The chain couples TRBV7-2 to TRBJ2-1; D remains ambiguous. Germline V gene data show CDR1 as SGHTA and CDR2 as FQGNSA. The length of the CDR3 is 14 residues. The ends were cut back, 4 bases at V and 6 bases at J, with 13 bases in the middle. The DNA for the CDR3 is TGTGCCAGCAGCTCCGGCCTGAGGCCCAATGAGCAGTTCTTC. Its protein product is CASSSGLRPNEQFF.

The V gene is TRBV6-4, the J gene TRBJ2-3; D possibly corresponds to TRBD1 (6 bases). The V end was cut by 5 bases, the J end by 2 bases, with 8 bases between. Germline V gene data show CDR1 as MRHNA and CDR2 as SNTAGT. The CDR3 is 13 amino acids. CDR3 DNA sequence: TGTGCCAGCAGTTACAGGGACACAGATACGCAGTATTTT. Its protein is CASSYRDTDTQYF.